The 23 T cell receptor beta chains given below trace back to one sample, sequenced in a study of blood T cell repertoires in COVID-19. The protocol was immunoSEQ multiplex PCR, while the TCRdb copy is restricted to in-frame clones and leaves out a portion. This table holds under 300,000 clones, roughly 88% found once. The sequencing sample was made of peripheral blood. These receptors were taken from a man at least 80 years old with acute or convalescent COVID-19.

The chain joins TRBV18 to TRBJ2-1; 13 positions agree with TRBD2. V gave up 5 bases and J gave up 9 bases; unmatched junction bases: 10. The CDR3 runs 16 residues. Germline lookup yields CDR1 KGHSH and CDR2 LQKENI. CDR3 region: CASSALLAGGAVEQFF. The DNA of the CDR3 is TGTGCCAGCTCAGCCCTACTAGCGGGAGGGGCCGTTGAGCAGTTCTTC.

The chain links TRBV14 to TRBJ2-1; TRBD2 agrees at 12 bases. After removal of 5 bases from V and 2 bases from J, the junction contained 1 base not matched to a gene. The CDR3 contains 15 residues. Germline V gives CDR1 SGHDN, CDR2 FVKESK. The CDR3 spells CASSASGGAYNEQFF. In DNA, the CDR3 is TGTGCCAGCAGCGCTAGCGGGGGGGCCTACAATGAGCAGTTCTTC.

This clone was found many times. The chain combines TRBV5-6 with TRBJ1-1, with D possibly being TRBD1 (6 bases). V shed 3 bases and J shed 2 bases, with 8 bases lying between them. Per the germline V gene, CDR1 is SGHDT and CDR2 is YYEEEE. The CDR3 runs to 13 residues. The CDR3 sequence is CASSWTANTEAFF. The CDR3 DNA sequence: TGTGCCAGCAGCTGGACAGCTAACACTGAAGCTTTCTTT.

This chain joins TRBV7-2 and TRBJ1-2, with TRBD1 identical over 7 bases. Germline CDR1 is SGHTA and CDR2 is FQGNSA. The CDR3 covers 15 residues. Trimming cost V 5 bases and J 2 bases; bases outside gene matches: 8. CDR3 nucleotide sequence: TGTGCCAGCAGCCCCCCGGGCAGGGGGAACTATGGCTACACCTTC. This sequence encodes CASSPPGRGNYGYTF.

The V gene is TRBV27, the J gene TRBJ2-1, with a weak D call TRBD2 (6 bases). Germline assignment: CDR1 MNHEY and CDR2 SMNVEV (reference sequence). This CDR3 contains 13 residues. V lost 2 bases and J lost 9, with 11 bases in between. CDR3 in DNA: TGTGCCAGCAGTTTAGCGGGAAGGTCTGAGCAGTTCTTC. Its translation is CASSLAGRSEQFF.

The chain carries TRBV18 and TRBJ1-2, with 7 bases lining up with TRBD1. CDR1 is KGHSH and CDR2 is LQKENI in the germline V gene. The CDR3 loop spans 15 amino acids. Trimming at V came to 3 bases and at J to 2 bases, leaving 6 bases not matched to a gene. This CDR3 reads CASSPSWDSNYGYTF. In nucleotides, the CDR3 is TGTGCCAGCTCACCTTCATGGGACAGCAACTATGGCTACACCTTC.

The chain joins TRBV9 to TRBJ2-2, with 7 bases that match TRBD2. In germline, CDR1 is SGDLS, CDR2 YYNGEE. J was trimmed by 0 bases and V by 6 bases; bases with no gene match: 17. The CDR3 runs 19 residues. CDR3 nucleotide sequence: TGTGCCAGCACCGATGACCTGGCGGGGGTGAACCCGAACACCGGGGAGCTGTTTTTT. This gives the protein CASTDDLAGVNPNTGELFF.

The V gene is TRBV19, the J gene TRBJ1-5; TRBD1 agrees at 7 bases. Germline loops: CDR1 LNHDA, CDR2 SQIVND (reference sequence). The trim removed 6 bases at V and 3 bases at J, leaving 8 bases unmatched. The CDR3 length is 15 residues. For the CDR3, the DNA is TGTGCCAGTAGGCCCGGGGACAGCTACAATCAGCCCCAGCATTTT. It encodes CASRPGDSYNQPQHF.

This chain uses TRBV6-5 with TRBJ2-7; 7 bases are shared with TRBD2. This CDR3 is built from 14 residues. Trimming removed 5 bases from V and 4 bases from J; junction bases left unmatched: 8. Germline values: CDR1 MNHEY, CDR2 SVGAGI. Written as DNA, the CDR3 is TGTGCCAGCAGTAGTTACCCGGGAGGATACGAGCAGTACTTC. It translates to CASSSYPGGYEQYF.

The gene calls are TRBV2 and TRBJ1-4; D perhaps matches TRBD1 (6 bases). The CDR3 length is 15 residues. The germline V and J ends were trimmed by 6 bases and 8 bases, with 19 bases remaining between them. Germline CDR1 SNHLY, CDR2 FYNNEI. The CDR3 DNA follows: TGTGCCAGCAGCGCCTCGGGACGCCAGGGGGAAAAACTGTTTTTT. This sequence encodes CASSASGRQGEKLFF.

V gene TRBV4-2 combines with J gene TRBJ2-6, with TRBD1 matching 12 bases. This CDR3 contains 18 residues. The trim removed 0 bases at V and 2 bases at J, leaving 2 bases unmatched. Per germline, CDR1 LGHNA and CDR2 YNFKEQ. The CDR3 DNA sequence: TGTGCCAGCAGCCAAGACGGGACAGGGGGCCCTGGGGCCAACGTCCTGACTTTC. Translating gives CASSQDGTGGPGANVLTF.

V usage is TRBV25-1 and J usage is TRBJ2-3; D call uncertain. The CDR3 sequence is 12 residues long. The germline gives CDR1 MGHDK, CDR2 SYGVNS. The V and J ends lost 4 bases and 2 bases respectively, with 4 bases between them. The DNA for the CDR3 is TGTGCCAGCAGTGGCGACACAGATACGCAGTATTTT. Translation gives CASSGDTDTQYF.

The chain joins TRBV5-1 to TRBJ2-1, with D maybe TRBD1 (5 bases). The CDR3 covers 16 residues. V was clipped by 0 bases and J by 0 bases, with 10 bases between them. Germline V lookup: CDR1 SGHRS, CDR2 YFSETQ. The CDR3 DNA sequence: TGCGCCAGCAGCTTGGGGACACAGAGCTCCTACAATGAGCAGTTCTTC. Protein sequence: CASSLGTQSSYNEQFF. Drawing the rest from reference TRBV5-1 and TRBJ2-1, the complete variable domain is KAGVTQTPRYLIKTRGQQVTLSCSPISGHRSVSWYQQTPGQGLQFLFEYFSETQRNKGNFPGRFSGRQFSNSRSEMNVSTLELGDSALYLCASSLGTQSSYNEQFFGPGTRLTVL.

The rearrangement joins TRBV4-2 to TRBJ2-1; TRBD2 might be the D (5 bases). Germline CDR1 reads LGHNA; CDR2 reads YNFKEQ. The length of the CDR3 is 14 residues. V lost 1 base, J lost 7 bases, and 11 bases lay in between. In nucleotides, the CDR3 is TGTGCCAGCAGCCAAGTAAAACCGGGGAATGAGCAGTTCTTC. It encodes CASSQVKPGNEQFF.

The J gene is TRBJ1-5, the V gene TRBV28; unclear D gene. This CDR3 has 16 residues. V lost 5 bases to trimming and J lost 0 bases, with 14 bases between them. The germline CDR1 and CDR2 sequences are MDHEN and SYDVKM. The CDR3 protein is CASSLSRLASNQPQHF. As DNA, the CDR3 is TGTGCCAGCAGTCTGTCCCGGTTAGCTAGCAATCAGCCCCAGCATTTT.

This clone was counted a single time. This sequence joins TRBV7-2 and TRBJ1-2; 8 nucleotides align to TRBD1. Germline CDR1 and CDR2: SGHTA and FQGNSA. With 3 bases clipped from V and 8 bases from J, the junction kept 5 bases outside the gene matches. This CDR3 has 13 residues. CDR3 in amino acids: CASSLTTGEGYTF. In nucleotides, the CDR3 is TGTGCCAGCAGCTTGACGACAGGGGAAGGCTACACCTTC.

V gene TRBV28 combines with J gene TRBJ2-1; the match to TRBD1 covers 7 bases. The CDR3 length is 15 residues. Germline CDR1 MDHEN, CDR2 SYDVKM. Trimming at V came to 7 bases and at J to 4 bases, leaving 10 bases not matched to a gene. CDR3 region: CASTTSGTVYNEQFF. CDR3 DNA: TGTGCCAGCACAACCTCCGGGACAGTTTACAATGAGCAGTTCTTC.

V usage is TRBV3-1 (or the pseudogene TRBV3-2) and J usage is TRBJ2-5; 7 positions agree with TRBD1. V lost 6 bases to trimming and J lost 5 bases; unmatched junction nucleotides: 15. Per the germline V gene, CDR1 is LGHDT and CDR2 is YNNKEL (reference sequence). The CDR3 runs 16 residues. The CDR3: CASSRGQTRISETQYF. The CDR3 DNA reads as TGTGCCAGCAGTCGGGGACAGACGCGGATTTCGGAGACCCAGTACTTC.

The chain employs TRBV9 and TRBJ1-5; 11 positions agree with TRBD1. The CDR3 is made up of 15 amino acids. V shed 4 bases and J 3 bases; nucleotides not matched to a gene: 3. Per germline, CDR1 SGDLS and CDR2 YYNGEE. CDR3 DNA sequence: TGTGCCAGCAGCCGGACAGGGGGCAACAATCAGCCCCAGCATTTT. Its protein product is CASSRTGGNNQPQHF.

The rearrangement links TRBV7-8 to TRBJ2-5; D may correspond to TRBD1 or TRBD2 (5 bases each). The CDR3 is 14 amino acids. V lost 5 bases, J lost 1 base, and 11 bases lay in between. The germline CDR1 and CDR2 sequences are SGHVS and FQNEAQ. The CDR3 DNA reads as TGTGCCAGCAGCCGAGGGGCTTTCCAAGAGACCCAGTACTTC. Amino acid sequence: CASSRGAFQETQYF.

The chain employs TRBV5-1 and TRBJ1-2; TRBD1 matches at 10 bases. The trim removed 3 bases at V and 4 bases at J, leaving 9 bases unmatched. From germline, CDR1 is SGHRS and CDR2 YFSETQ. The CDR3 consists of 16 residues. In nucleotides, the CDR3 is TGCGCCAGCAGCTGGGTGACAGGGGGCGGCCCCTATGGCTACACCTTC. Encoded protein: CASSWVTGGGPYGYTF. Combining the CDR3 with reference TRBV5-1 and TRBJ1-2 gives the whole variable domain KAGVTQTPRYLIKTRGQQVTLSCSPISGHRSVSWYQQTPGQGLQFLFEYFSETQRNKGNFPGRFSGRQFSNSRSEMNVSTLELGDSALYLCASSWVTGGGPYGYTFGSGTRLTVV.

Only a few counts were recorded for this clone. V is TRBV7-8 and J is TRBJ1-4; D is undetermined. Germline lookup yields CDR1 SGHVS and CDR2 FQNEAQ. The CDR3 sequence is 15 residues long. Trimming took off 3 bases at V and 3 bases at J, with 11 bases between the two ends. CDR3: CASSFSDIPNEKLFF. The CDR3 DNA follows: TGTGCCAGCAGCTTTTCCGACATTCCTAATGAAAAACTGTTTTTT.

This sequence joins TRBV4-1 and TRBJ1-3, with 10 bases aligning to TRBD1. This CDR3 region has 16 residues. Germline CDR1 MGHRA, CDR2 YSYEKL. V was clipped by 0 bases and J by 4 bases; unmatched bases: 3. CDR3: CASSQDWGQGGNTIYF. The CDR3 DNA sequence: TGCGCCAGCAGCCAAGATTGGGGACAGGGGGGAAACACCATATATTTT.